Listed here are 29 T cell receptor beta chains from one sample, sequenced in a study of monozygotic twins with inflammatory bowel disease. Reanalyzing the 5' RACE reads, TCRdb keeps one entry per CDR3 protein, without DNA. The record lists 350,000 to 550,000 distinct CDR3 sequences, of which the ten most abundant hold 2% to 2.5%. The sample taken for sequencing was blood. The receptors were sampled from a human donor with ulcerative colitis or Crohn's disease, or a healthy co-twin of an affected twin (not recorded which).

The J gene is TRBJ2-5, the V gene TRBV28; the TCRdb D gene call, TRBD1, has no DNA to confirm it. Germline values: CDR1 MDHEN, CDR2 SYDVKM. The CDR3 runs to 15 residues. This CDR3 reads CASSSDRGPQETQYF.

This chain connects TRBV7-2 to TRBJ2-1; TCRdb's D call of TRBD2 is untestable without DNA. Germline-derived CDR1 and CDR2 are SGHTA and FQGNSA. This CDR3 region has 11 residues. CDR3 amino acids: CASSLGAGQFF.

The V gene is TRBV10-3, the J gene TRBJ2-5. Germline V gives CDR1 ENHRY, CDR2 SYGVKD. This CDR3 region has 13 residues. The CDR3 here is CAVSESTRETQYF.

The chain uses TRBV6-2 or TRBV6-3 and TRBJ2-2; TCRdb returns TRBD1, unconfirmable since there is no DNA. The CDR3 spans 13 residues. Germline lookup yields CDR1 MNHEY and CDR2 SVGEGT. CDR3 loop: CASSSQGNGELFF.

This rearrangement joins TRBV24-1 to TRBJ1-1; the D call from TCRdb, TRBD1, cannot be confirmed without DNA. CDR3 size: 16 residues. The germline V gene has CDR1 KGHDR and CDR2 SFDVKD. The CDR3 loop reads CATSDPRPRRNTEAFF.

The V and J genes are TRBV7-9 and TRBJ1-1; TCRdb names TRBD1, which stays unverified in the absence of DNA. This CDR3 contains 14 residues. The V gene's germline CDR1 is SEHNR and CDR2 FQNEAQ (reference sequence). The CDR3 here is CASSLGQLKSEAFF.

J is TRBJ2-5 and V is TRBV2. The V gene's germline CDR1 is SNHLY and CDR2 FYNNEI. The CDR3 extends over 12 amino acids. The CDR3 protein is CASRVEDETQYF.

This sequence joins TRBV5-1 and TRBJ2-2; the TCRdb call, TRBD1, lacks DNA for checking. This CDR3 spans 17 amino acids. The germline gives CDR1 SGHRS, CDR2 YFSETQ. The CDR3 region is CASSKKTIPGDTGELFF.

V usage is TRBV6-1 and J usage is TRBJ2-7; TCRdb designates TRBD2, a call that cannot be tested without DNA. This CDR3 contains 15 residues. The germline CDR1 and CDR2 sequences are MNHNS and SASEGT. CDR3 sequence: CASSKPSGASYEQYF.

V is TRBV5-1 and J is TRBJ2-2; as DNA is missing, the TRBD1 call by TCRdb cannot be tested. The germline V gene has CDR1 SGHRS and CDR2 YFSETQ. The CDR3 length is 15 residues. This CDR3 is CASSLEVAGEGELFF.

V is TRBV5-1 and J is TRBJ2-7; TCRdb picks TRBD1, but there is no DNA to check that call. The CDR3 contains 13 residues. Looked up from germline, CDR1 is SGHRS and CDR2 is YFSETQ. This CDR3 is CASSLGQTDEQYF.

The chain couples TRBV12-3 or TRBV12-4 to TRBJ2-2. CDR3 length: 12 amino acids. The CDR3 loop is CASMENTGELFF.

The chain employs TRBV28 and TRBJ1-4; TCRdb outputs TRBD1, but without DNA this stays unchecked. The CDR3 consists of 15 residues. Germline V gene sequence: CDR1 MDHEN, CDR2 SYDVKM. The CDR3 sequence is CASSLSSGGREKLFF.

The chain is built from TRBV20-1 and TRBJ2-2; TCRdb's D call of TRBD2 is untestable without DNA. Germline V CDR1 and CDR2: DFQATT, SNEGSKA (reference sequence). The CDR3 is made up of 16 amino acids. The CDR3 is CSARDARARGTGELFF.

The rearrangement joins TRBV9 to TRBJ2-5; there is no DNA to check the TCRdb D call of TRBD1. This CDR3 region has 14 residues. In germline, CDR1 is SGDLS, CDR2 YYNGEE. Here the CDR3 reads CASSVRTDQETQYF.

The chain uses TRBV10-3 and TRBJ2-2. CDR1 and CDR2 (germline): ENHRY, SYGVKD. This CDR3 comprises 15 residues. This CDR3 reads CAISENTFSTGELFF.

The chain uses TRBV5-1 and TRBJ2-3. The CDR3 has 12 residues. The germline V gene encodes CDR1 SGHRS and CDR2 YFSETQ. The CDR3 reads CASSSGGDTQYF. The full variable domain, its missing parts supplied by reference TRBV5-1 and TRBJ2-3, is KAGVTQTPRYLIKTRGQQVTLSCSPISGHRSVSWYQQTPGQGLQFLFEYFSETQRNKGNFPGRFSGRQFSNSRSEMNVSTLELGDSALYLCASSSGGDTQYFGPGTRLTVL.

V gene TRBV2 combines with J gene TRBJ2-7. The CDR3 has 11 residues. Per germline, CDR1 SNHLY and CDR2 FYNNEI. Here the CDR3 reads CASSRSNAQYF.

The CDR3 sequence is CASSVGLGGTEAFF. The chain combines TRBV9 with TRBJ1-1. The CDR3 contains 14 residues. Per the germline V gene, CDR1 is SGDLS and CDR2 is YYNGEE.

The genes are TRBV7-2 and TRBJ2-4; TCRdb designates TRBD1, a call that cannot be tested without DNA. Germline CDR1 and CDR2: SGHTA and FQGNSA. The CDR3 sequence is 17 residues long. The chain's CDR3 is CASNAAGTGGTKNIQYF.

V and J are TRBV7-9 and TRBJ2-5; TCRdb proposes TRBD2, but this gene call is untestable without DNA. Germline V CDR1 and CDR2: SEHNR, FQNEAQ (reference sequence). CDR3 length equals 14 residues. The CDR3 sequence: CASSTTSSAETQYF.

J is TRBJ1-1 and V is TRBV20-1. Germline CDR1 DFQATT, CDR2 SNEGSKA (reference sequence). The CDR3 covers 14 residues. The CDR3 protein is CSATNSNKNTEAFF.

The chain uses TRBV27 and TRBJ2-3. The CDR3 spans 14 residues. Germline assignment: CDR1 MNHEY and CDR2 SMNVEV (reference sequence). CDR3 region: CASSLIGTADTQYF.

The rearrangement links TRBV7-2 to TRBJ2-5; TCRdb reports TRBD2, a call that lacks DNA to check it against. Germline CDR1 reads SGHTA; CDR2 reads FQGNSA. This CDR3 spans 17 amino acids. The CDR3 loop reads CASSFRASSGYQETQYF.

V is TRBV4-2 and J is TRBJ2-2. Germline CDR1 is LGHNA and CDR2 is YNFKEQ. The CDR3 extends over 16 amino acids. This CDR3 is CASSQEWLQNTGELFF.

The V gene is TRBV21-1, the J gene TRBJ1-5; TCRdb returns TRBD1, unconfirmable since there is no DNA. TRBV21-1 is tagged as a pseudogene. This CDR3 contains 17 residues. The CDR3 loop is CASSKAGQAGSNQPQHF.

The chain employs TRBV7-6 and TRBJ2-1; the TRBD1 assignment by TCRdb is unverifiable without DNA. Germline V gives CDR1 SGHVS, CDR2 FNYEAQ. The CDR3 is 12 amino acids. The CDR3 loop reads CASSSAGTAQFF.

The chain employs TRBV7-9 and TRBJ1-5; the TRBD1 assignment by TCRdb is unverifiable without DNA. CDR3 size: 14 residues. Per the germline V gene, CDR1 is SEHNR and CDR2 is FQNEAQ (reference sequence). The CDR3 here is CASSGQHSNQPQHF. Using reference TRBV7-9 and TRBJ1-5 for the parts outside the CDR3, the full variable domain is DTGVSQNPRHKITKRGQNVTFRCDPISEHNRLYWYRQTLGQGPEFLTYFQNEAQLEKSRLLSDRFSAERPKGSFSTLEIQRTEQGDSAMYLCASSGQHSNQPQHFGDGTRLSIL.

CDR3: CASSSRTGYNEQFF. The rearrangement uses TRBV28 and TRBJ2-1; lacking DNA, the TRBD1 call made by TCRdb goes unchecked. The CDR3 extends over 14 amino acids. Germline CDR1 and CDR2: MDHEN and SYDVKM. Full variable domain (rest looked up from reference TRBV28 and TRBJ2-1): DVKVTQSSRYLVKRTGEKVFLECVQDMDHENMFWYRQDPGLGLRLIYFSYDVKMKEKGDIPEGYSVSREKKERFSLILESASTNQTSMYLCASSSRTGYNEQFFGPGTRLTVL.